These 30 T cell receptor beta chains came from one sample sequenced in a study of prognosis after radiotherapy for stage I lung cancer. Researchers used two-round multiplex PCR to amplify TCR beta CDR3 starting from genomic DNA. Primers (each specific to one TRBV or TRBJ gene) were used in first-round PCR. Using its own MiXCR run on the multiplex PCR reads, TCRdb lists one record per CDR3 protein. The table shows more than 25,000 distinct CDR3 sequences, with 32% occurring only once. Source: PBMCs, taken before or after stereotactic body radiation therapy (not recorded which). The receptors derive from a donor aged 50 or older with non-small cell lung cancer.

Regarding this clonotype: Just one base apart from a much larger clone, this may be a read error. The rearrangement joins TRBV16 to TRBJ2-7, with a tentative D call TRBD1 (6 bases). Germline CDR1 is KGHSY and CDR2 is FQNENV. The CDR3 totals 13 residues. In nucleotides, the CDR3 is TGTGCCAGCAGCCTGGGACAAGGCTACGTGCAGTACTTC. Translating gives CASSLGQGYVQYF.

This chain uses TRBV7-8 with TRBJ2-4; D perhaps matches TRBD1 (6 bases). The V gene lost 4 bases and the J gene lost 0 bases, with 16 bases spanning the gap. The germline gives CDR1 SGHVS, CDR2 FQNEAQ. The CDR3 totals 17 residues. CDR3 in amino acids: CASSSRIPGVAKNIQYF. The CDR3 DNA sequence: TGTGCCAGCAGCTCCAGAATACCAGGGGTAGCCAAAAACATTCAGTACTTC.

This clonotype was picked up many times. The chain joins TRBV7-9 to TRBJ1-2, with D maybe TRBD1 (5 bases). The CDR3 covers 11 residues. Per germline, CDR1 SEHNR and CDR2 FQNEAQ (reference sequence). V was trimmed by 7 bases and J by 13 bases, leaving 16 bases between them. CDR3 sequence (DNA): TGTGCCAGCACGAGTACGAGGGGTCCCACCTTC. This gives the protein CASTSTRGPTF.

The chain employs TRBV10-3 and TRBJ2-2, with 10 bases fitting TRBD2. Germline V gene sequence: CDR1 ENHRY, CDR2 SYGVKD. This CDR3 has 17 residues. Unmatched junction bases numbered 14, after V lost 3 bases and J lost 10 bases. The CDR3: CAISDSGAGGPIVELFF. For the CDR3, the DNA is TGTGCCATCAGTGATTCCGGAGCGGGAGGGCCTATCGTGGAGCTGTTTTTT.

Concerning this clonotype itself: A much more abundant neighbour one base away suggests this may be a read error. V is TRBV10-3 and J is TRBJ2-2, with a possible D match to TRBD2 (7 bases). CDR3 length: 17 residues. Germline CDR1 ENHRY, CDR2 SYGVKD. V was trimmed by 8 bases and J by 6 bases, leaving 25 bases between them. CDR3 sequence: CAIGSREGGGAAGELFF. The DNA for the CDR3 is TGTGCCATCGGATCCAGGGAGGGGGGGGGAGCGGCCGGGGAGCTGTTTTTT.

About this clonotype itself: It may be a read error: a sequence one base away is much more abundant. The CDR3 nucleotides are TGCAGCTGCCAACCCGGAGGAGGGGTAGGTCCAGATACGCAGTATTTT. This translates into CSCQPGGGVGPDTQYF. The rearrangement uses TRBV29-1 and TRBJ2-3, with D tentatively TRBD2 (6 bases). V was pared by 8 bases and J by 4 bases, with 25 bases between. CDR1 SQVTM and CDR2 ANQGSEA come from the germline V gene. The CDR3 is made up of 16 amino acids.

This clonotype appeared many times. The chain uses TRBV3-1 and TRBJ2-1, with 10 positions matching TRBD2. Germline CDR1 LGHDT, CDR2 YNNKEL (reference sequence). The CDR3 has 14 amino acids. J gave up 8 bases and V 2 bases, and 3 bases lay outside the gene matches. This CDR3 reads CASSQTSGTHEQFF. In nucleotides, the CDR3 is TGTGCCAGCAGCCAAACTAGCGGGACTCATGAGCAGTTCTTC.

Regarding this clonotype: A read error likely explains this, since a far larger clone differs by one base. The chain combines TRBV6-4 with TRBJ2-7; D unclear. The CDR3 has 15 amino acids. Germline CDR1 is MRHNA and CDR2 is SNTAGT. CDR3 region: CDSSEGQAISYEQYF. The CDR3 DNA reads TGTGACAGCAGTGAAGGGCAGGCCATTTCCTACGAGCAGTACTTC.

Notes on this clonotype: This likely reflects a read error, since a far larger clone is one base away. This chain uses TRBV6-1 with TRBJ2-1; 7 bases are a match to TRBD2. The CDR3 runs to 16 residues. Trimming cost V 3 bases and J 6 bases; bases outside gene matches: 11. Germline lookup yields CDR1 MNHNS and CDR2 SASEGT. The CDR3 region is CASSEPPRGGTNEQFF. CDR3 bases: TGTGCCAGCAGTGAGCCCCCTAGGGGAGGGACCAATGAGCAGTTCTTC.

This clonotype was recorded many times. The chain recombines TRBV9 with TRBJ2-2; D is unclear. V was cut by 4 bases and J by 2 bases, with 0 bases left in between. The CDR3 extends over 11 amino acids. Per germline, CDR1 SGDLS and CDR2 YYNGEE. CDR3 sequence reads: CASSNTGELFF. The DNA for the CDR3 is TGTGCCAGCAGCAACACCGGGGAGCTGTTTTTT.

The V call is TRBV12-3 or TRBV12-4, the J call TRBJ2-2, with D unclear. V lost 6 bases, J lost 4 bases, and 18 bases lay in between. This CDR3 has 16 amino acids. The DNA of the CDR3 is TGTGCCAGCAGCCCCGTCCCGGTACAGAGCACCGGGGAGCTGTTTTTT. Translating it yields CASSPVPVQSTGELFF.

The rearrangement joins TRBV24-1 to TRBJ1-1; TRBD1 is a possible D gene (5 bases). The CDR3 length is 13 residues. CDR1 and CDR2 from the germline V gene are KGHDR and SFDVKD. Trimming stripped 9 bases from V and 3 bases from J, with 13 bases between. CDR3 loop: CATRTGADTEAFF. As DNA, the CDR3 is TGTGCCACCCGTACCGGGGCGGACACTGAAGCTTTCTTT.

This clonotype was counted many times. This sequence joins TRBV20-1 and TRBJ2-1; TRBD2 matches 12 bases. The germline CDR1 and CDR2 sequences are DFQATT and SNEGSKA (reference sequence). The CDR3 is 15 amino acids. V lost 3 bases and J lost 10; bases outside the gene matches: 10. This CDR3 is CSARELAGGSSEQFF. The CDR3 DNA follows: TGCAGTGCTAGGGAACTAGCGGGAGGTTCTAGCGAGCAGTTCTTC.

This clonotype was seen a handful of times. The J gene is TRBJ2-5, the V gene TRBV30; 9 nucleotides agree with TRBD1. The CDR3 totals 15 residues. CDR1 and CDR2 (germline): GTSNPN, SVGIG (reference sequence). Losses at the gene ends were 3 bases for V and 4 bases for J; bases not matched to a gene: 9. CDR3 protein: CAWRSGQGMRETQYF. In nucleotides, the CDR3 is TGTGCCTGGAGAAGTGGACAGGGGATGCGAGAGACCCAGTACTTC.

This clonotype was picked up many times. This chain links TRBV9 with TRBJ2-7, with a possible D match to TRBD2 (5 bases). Germline V lookup: CDR1 SGDLS, CDR2 YYNGEE. The CDR3 length is 15 residues. Trimming shortened V by 1 base and J by 0 bases, and 11 bases separated the two germline ends. The DNA of the CDR3 is TGTGCCAGCAGCGTACGTTCCGGGGACTCCTACGAGCAGTACTTC. Protein product: CASSVRSGDSYEQYF.

Remarks on this clonotype: At one boundary the junction diverges from the germline segment, which might be a read error. The chain links TRBV24-1 to TRBJ2-1; 9 bases match TRBD1. This CDR3 region has 16 residues. The germline gives CDR1 KGHDR, CDR2 SFDVKD. The CDR3 loop reads CATSYQNYRGRNEQSF. The DNA of the CDR3 is TGTGCCACCAGTTATCAGAACTACAGGGGGCGAAATGAGCAGTCCTTC.

The sample holds many counts of this clonotype. This chain links TRBV30 with TRBJ1-6; D is undetermined. CDR3 length equals 12 residues. V was cut by 1 base and J by 10 bases, with 8 bases left in between. Looked up from germline, CDR1 is GTSNPN and CDR2 is SVGIG (reference sequence). In DNA form, the CDR3 reads TGTGCCTGGAGTGGCAGGTCCTCACCCCTCCACTTT. The encoded protein is CAWSGRSSPLHF.

This clonotype is categorized as medium-sized. V gene TRBV6-1 combines with J gene TRBJ1-2; D call uncertain. Germline CDR1 and CDR2: MNHNS and SASEGT. V was pared by 5 bases and J by 8 bases, with 15 bases between. The CDR3 covers 13 residues. The CDR3 here is CASSRWGSGGYTF. For the CDR3, the DNA is TGTGCCAGCAGTCGATGGGGATCTGGAGGCTACACCTTC.

A word on this clonotype: A far larger clone is only one base removed, so a read error is likely. V gene TRBV6-2 or TRBV6-3 combines with J gene TRBJ2-5; 7 bases are shared with TRBD2. The DNA matches TRBJ2-1 better at its end, which makes the J call doubtful. Per germline, CDR1 MNHEY and CDR2 SVGEGT. CDR3 length: 15 residues. The CDR3 bases are TGTGCCAGCATTCCCCGGACTAGGCCCGTAAATGAGCAGTTCTTC. This translates into CASIPRTRPVNEQFF.

The genes are TRBV6-1 and TRBJ1-2; weak D call: TRBD1 (6 bases). This CDR3 contains 13 residues. Deletions cut 7 bases from V and 3 bases from J, with 12 bases between. The germline V gene encodes CDR1 MNHNS and CDR2 SASEGT. The CDR3, as DNA: TGTGCCAGCACGGACAGAGGTTACTATGGCTACACCTTC. The encoded protein is CASTDRGYYGYTF.

With regard to this clonotype: With a far larger clone one base away, a read error is the likely cause. The chain links TRBV7-9 to TRBJ1-2; D is possibly TRBD1 (6 bases). The CDR3 totals 11 residues. The V gene's germline CDR1 is SEHNR and CDR2 FQNEAQ (reference sequence). Trimming removed 10 bases from V and 9 bases from J, with 15 bases in between. The CDR3 reads CATRGPACYTF. CDR3 DNA: TGTGCCACCCGGGGGCCTGCGTGCTACACCTTC.

There are many counts of this clonotype. The CDR3 loop is CASSAKTGGNTIYF. DNA for the CDR3: TGTGCCAGCAGCGCTAAGACAGGAGGAAACACCATATATTTT. This chain uses TRBV13 with TRBJ1-3; possibly TRBD1 for D (6 bases). Germline-derived CDR1 and CDR2 are PRHDT and FYEKMQ (reference sequence). The CDR3 consists of 14 residues. V gave up 5 bases and J gave up 4 bases, with 12 bases separating them.

In this sample, this clonotype turned up many times. This chain uses TRBV15 with TRBJ1-6; weak D call: TRBD1 (6 bases). The germline V gene encodes CDR1 LNHNV and CDR2 YYDKDF (reference sequence). Trimming took 0 bases from V and 9 from J, leaving 18 bases between them. CDR3 size: 17 residues. The CDR3, as DNA: TGTGCCACCAGCAGAGATCAGGCGGGACAAGGCGTTTCACCCCTCCACTTT. This sequence encodes CATSRDQAGQGVSPLHF.

V gene TRBV5-1 combines with J gene TRBJ2-2; possible D gene TRBD2, 7 bases. The length of the CDR3 is 15 residues. Deletions cut 4 bases from V and 6 bases from J, with 16 bases between. Looked up from germline, CDR1 is SGHRS and CDR2 is YFSETQ. The CDR3 coding sequence is TGCGCCAGCAGCCGGGCGGGGGCGGGGTCCGGGGAGCTGTTTTTT. It codes for CASSRAGAGSGELFF.

This clonotype was counted once. A much larger clone differs by one base, so this may be a read error. This rearrangement joins TRBV6-5 to TRBJ2-5; 7 positions agree with TRBD2. Germline lookup yields CDR1 MNHEY and CDR2 SVGAGI. The trim removed 2 bases at V and 2 bases at J, leaving 5 bases unmatched. The CDR3 has 15 amino acids. DNA for the CDR3: TGTGCCAGCAGTTACCAAAGGCGGGAGCAAGAGACCCAGTACTTC. Translating gives CASSYQRREQETQYF.

This clonotype was counted many times. This chain uses TRBV19 with TRBJ2-7; the D is unclear. This CDR3 is built from 15 residues. V was clipped by 1 base and J by 0 bases, with 10 bases between them. Germline CDR1 and CDR2: LNHDA and SQIVND (reference sequence). This CDR3 reads CASSIGSNPSYEQYF. CDR3 DNA sequence: TGTGCCAGTAGTATAGGGTCTAATCCCTCCTACGAGCAGTACTTC.

This clonotype was seen more than once but under ten times. CDR3 bases: TGCAGTGCTAGCACAACAGGGGTCACTAACTATGGCTACACCTTC. Its protein product is CSASTTGVTNYGYTF. V and J are TRBV20-1 and TRBJ1-2; 7 bases map to TRBD1. This CDR3 region has 15 residues. Trimming took 3 bases from V and 0 from J; bases not matched to a gene: 7. Germline V gives CDR1 DFQATT, CDR2 SNEGSKA (reference sequence).

This clonotype was found many times. For the CDR3, the DNA is TGTGCCAGCAGCTCAGGGGGATCACCCGGGTGGACCGGGGAGCTGTTTTTT. This encodes CASSSGGSPGWTGELFF. This chain links TRBV7-6 with TRBJ2-2, with 7 bases fitting TRBD1. This CDR3 is built from 17 residues. J gave up 5 bases and V 4 bases, and 13 bases lay outside the gene matches. Germline assignment: CDR1 SGHVS and CDR2 FNYEAQ.

In its sample, this clonotype was seen many times. The rearrangement joins TRBV7-9 to TRBJ1-5, with D unresolved. V gave up 3 bases and J gave up 7 bases, with 10 bases separating them. This CDR3 spans 13 amino acids. Germline V gene sequence: CDR1 SEHNR, CDR2 FQNEAQ (reference sequence). CDR3 coding DNA: TGTGCCAGCAGCTTCACCGAGGGACAGCCCCAGCATTTT. Translating gives CASSFTEGQPQHF.

The genes are TRBV5-6 and TRBJ2-6; TRBD2 might be the D (5 bases). The CDR3 is 15 residues long. Trimming took 0 bases from V and 2 from J, leaving 6 bases between them. Germline assignment: CDR1 SGHDT and CDR2 YYEEEE. The CDR3 coding sequence is TGTGCCAGCAGCTTGGCCGGGGCTGGGGCCAACGTCCTGACTTTC. Residues: CASSLAGAGANVLTF.